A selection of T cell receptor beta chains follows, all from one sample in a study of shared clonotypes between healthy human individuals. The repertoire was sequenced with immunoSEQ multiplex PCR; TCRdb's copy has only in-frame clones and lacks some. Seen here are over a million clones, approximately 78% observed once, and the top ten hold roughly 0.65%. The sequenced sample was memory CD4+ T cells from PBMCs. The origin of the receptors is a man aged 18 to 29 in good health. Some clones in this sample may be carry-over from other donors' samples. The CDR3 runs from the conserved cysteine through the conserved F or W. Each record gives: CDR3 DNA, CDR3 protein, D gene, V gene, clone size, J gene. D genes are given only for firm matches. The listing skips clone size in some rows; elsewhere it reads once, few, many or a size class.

DNA: TGTGCCAGTACCGAGTGGGGAAGCGAGCGGGGCTACACCTTC
CDR3: CASTEWGSERGYTF
D: NA
V: TRBV19
size: NA
J: TRBJ1-2

DNA: TGTGCCAGCAGCTTCGACAGGGGTAAAATCTACGAGCAGTACTTC
CDR3: CASSFDRGKIYEQYF
D: TRBD1
V: TRBV7-2
size: NA
J: TRBJ2-7

DNA: TGTGCCAGCAGCTCCCGAGGGGGCTACGAGCAGTACTTC
CDR3: CASSSRGGYEQYF
D: NA
V: TRBV7-2
size: NA
J: TRBJ2-7

DNA: TGTGCCAGCAGCCAAAGGGGTGACCTAGGGACCGGGGAGCTGTTTTTT
CDR3: CASSQRGDLGTGELFF
D: NA
V: TRBV4-2
size: NA
J: TRBJ2-2

DNA: TGTGCCAGCAGACGATGGGACACCGTCTGGGACGAGCAGTACTTC
CDR3: CASRRWDTVWDEQYF
D: NA
V: TRBV6-5
size: NA
J: TRBJ2-7

DNA: TGTGCCAGCAGTAGGTCCAGCGCCGGGGAGCTGTTTTTT
CDR3: CASSRSSAGELFF
D: NA
V: TRBV2
size: once
J: TRBJ2-2

DNA: TGTGCCAGCAGAACAGCCCGAGATAAGACCTACGAGCAGTACTTC
CDR3: CASRTARDKTYEQYF
D: NA
V: TRBV27
size: NA
J: TRBJ2-7

DNA: TGTGCCAGCACTCCTCCGGGTGTCTCTGGAAACACCATATATTTT
CDR3: CASTPPGVSGNTIYF
D: NA
V: TRBV28
size: NA
J: TRBJ1-3

DNA: TGTGCCAGCTCGACAGGGAGGCTTCAGCCCCAGCATTTT
CDR3: CASSTGRLQPQHF
D: TRBD1
V: TRBV18
size: NA
J: TRBJ1-5

DNA: TGTGCCAGCAGCGCTAGCGGGACTACCTACGAGCAGTACTTC
CDR3: CASSASGTTYEQYF
D: TRBD2
V: TRBV11-3
size: few
J: TRBJ2-7

DNA: TGTGCCAGTAGTATCCGGCGCCAGGTTAACTACGAGCAGTACTTC
CDR3: CASSIRRQVNYEQYF
D: NA
V: TRBV19
size: NA
J: TRBJ2-7

DNA: TGTGCCAGCAGCTTTCAAAGGGGGAGTGAAAAACTGTTTTTT
CDR3: CASSFQRGSEKLFF
D: NA
V: TRBV5-6
size: NA
J: TRBJ1-4

DNA: TGTGCCTGGAGTGTACGAACGGGACCCTATGGCTACACCTTC
CDR3: CAWSVRTGPYGYTF
D: NA
V: TRBV30
size: few
J: TRBJ1-2

DNA: TGCGCCAGCAGGGGGGAACCGAACACCGGGGAGCTGTTTTTT
CDR3: CASRGEPNTGELFF
D: NA
V: TRBV5-1
size: NA
J: TRBJ2-2

DNA: TGTGCCAGCAGCGTCGGACTAGCGGGAGACGATGAGCAGTTCTTC
CDR3: CASSVGLAGDDEQFF
D: TRBD2
V: TRBV7-9
size: NA
J: TRBJ2-1

DNA: TGTGCCAGCAGCCCAATCGCGGCCGGAGACTATGGCTACACCTTC
CDR3: CASSPIAAGDYGYTF
D: NA
V: TRBV27
size: NA
J: TRBJ1-2

DNA: TGTGCCAGCACTCCGAGGCGGGAGCTAGATACGCAGTATTTT
CDR3: CASTPRRELDTQYF
D: TRBD2
V: TRBV7-9
size: few
J: TRBJ2-3

DNA: TGTGCCAGCAGTTACAGGGGATCACCCTACGAGCAGTACTTC
CDR3: CASSYRGSPYEQYF
D: TRBD1
V: TRBV27
size: NA
J: TRBJ2-7

DNA: TGTGCCAGCAGCTGGACAGGGGGCGGCACAGATACGCAGTATTTT
CDR3: CASSWTGGGTDTQYF
D: TRBD1
V: TRBV5-4
size: NA
J: TRBJ2-3

DNA: TGTGCCAGCAGTGAAGCGCTTTCGGCGGCCCCATGGCCCCAGCATTTT
CDR3: CASSEALSAAPWPQHF
D: NA
V: TRBV6-1
size: few
J: TRBJ1-5

DNA: TGTGCCAGTTACCAAAGGGCGGCAGGGATGAGCTCCTACGAGCAGTACTTC
CDR3: CASYQRAAGMSSYEQYF
D: NA
V: TRBV2
size: NA
J: TRBJ2-7

DNA: TGTGCCAGCAGTGAATGGGCTAGCGACTCCTACGAGCAGTACTTC
CDR3: CASSEWASDSYEQYF
D: NA
V: TRBV6-1
size: NA
J: TRBJ2-7

DNA: TGTGCCAGCTCGTTACTAGCCCCCGATACGCAGTATTTT
CDR3: CASSLLAPDTQYF
D: NA
V: TRBV18
size: NA
J: TRBJ2-3

DNA: TGTGCCAGCAGCCCCGGGACAGGGGAAAGTCCCCAGCATTTT
CDR3: CASSPGTGESPQHF
D: TRBD1
V: TRBV5-6
size: NA
J: TRBJ1-5

DNA: TGTGCCAGCAGTGAGATGGTCAGTGAAGCATTGGAGCAGTACTTC
CDR3: CASSEMVSEALEQYF
D: NA
V: TRBV6-1
size: once
J: TRBJ2-7

DNA: TGTGCCAGCAGCGTCATCGCCAGCCCCGGGGAGCTGTTTTTT
CDR3: CASSVIASPGELFF
D: NA
V: TRBV9
size: NA
J: TRBJ2-2

DNA: TGTGCCAGCAGCCCCCGGTACAGGGGGCGAGGGACTGAAGCTTTCTTT
CDR3: CASSPRYRGRGTEAFF
D: TRBD1
V: TRBV11-2
size: NA
J: TRBJ1-1

DNA: TGTGCCAGCAGACCTACCCCGGGACAGAAGAGCACTGAAGCTTTCTTT
CDR3: CASRPTPGQKSTEAFF
D: TRBD1
V: TRBV28
size: NA
J: TRBJ1-1

DNA: TGCAGCATTCAACAGGGGGCTGTTGGCTACACCTTC
CDR3: CSIQQGAVGYTF
D: TRBD1
V: TRBV29-1
size: NA
J: TRBJ1-2

DNA: TGCGCCAGCAGCTTGAGTTCAGGGGGGTACGAGCAGTACTTC
CDR3: CASSLSSGGYEQYF
D: NA
V: TRBV5-1
size: NA
J: TRBJ2-7

DNA: TGTGCCAGCAGTTCGATGGGGGTCTCTTCAACTAATGAAAAACTGTTTTTT
CDR3: CASSSMGVSSTNEKLFF
D: NA
V: TRBV28
size: NA
J: TRBJ1-4

DNA: TGCGCCAGCAGCCCGCGGGACAGAAACACCATATATTTT
CDR3: CASSPRDRNTIYF
D: NA
V: TRBV4-1
size: NA
J: TRBJ1-3

DNA: TGCGCCAGCAGCCCACACGGACTCAACACAGATACGCAGTATTTT
CDR3: CASSPHGLNTDTQYF
D: NA
V: TRBV4-1
size: once
J: TRBJ2-3

DNA: TGTGCCAGCAGCCCGGTGACAGGGGGGCAGACCCGGTGGGAAGGCTACACCTTC
CDR3: CASSPVTGGQTRWEGYTF
D: TRBD1
V: TRBV5-6
size: NA
J: TRBJ1-2

DNA: TGTGCCAGCAGTTCTCCTTCGGGACGTACACTACTAGCGGGGACCGGGGAGCTGTTTTTT
CDR3: CASSSPSGRTLLAGTGELFF
D: TRBD2
V: TRBV27
size: NA
J: TRBJ2-2

DNA: TGCAGCGTTGTATCTCAGGGGGGCGAGCAGTACTTC
CDR3: CSVVSQGGEQYF
D: NA
V: TRBV29-1
size: NA
J: TRBJ2-7

DNA: TGTGCCAGCAGCAGGGGGTACAATGAGCAGTTCTTC
CDR3: CASSRGYNEQFF
D: TRBD1
V: TRBV28
size: NA
J: TRBJ2-1

DNA: TGCGCCAGCAGAGGAGGACCCTCCAACATTCAGTACTTC
CDR3: CASRGGPSNIQYF
D: NA
V: TRBV5-1
size: NA
J: TRBJ2-4

DNA: TGTGCCAGCAGCTTACTTTATGAGCAGTTCTTC
CDR3: CASSLLYEQFF
D: NA
V: TRBV7-2
size: NA
J: TRBJ2-1

DNA: TGTGCCAGCAGCCTACTGGGAGGTTCTGGGGCCAACGTCCTGACTTTC
CDR3: CASSLLGGSGANVLTF
D: NA
V: TRBV7-8
size: NA
J: TRBJ2-6

DNA: TGTGCCAGCAGTGGGGACAGGGGGGGCCAAGAGACCCAGTACTTC
CDR3: CASSGDRGGQETQYF
D: TRBD1
V: TRBV2
size: NA
J: TRBJ2-5

DNA: TGTGCCAGCAGTTCAGGGCCAGGGCTCGGCTACACCTTC
CDR3: CASSSGPGLGYTF
D: NA
V: TRBV6-5
size: NA
J: TRBJ1-2

DNA: TGTGCCAGCAGCTTATTCACCTATGGCTACACCTTC
CDR3: CASSLFTYGYTF
D: NA
V: TRBV7-2
size: many
J: TRBJ1-2

DNA: TGTGCCAGCAGTGGGTTTACAGGGGGAATCTCTGAAGCTTTCTTT
CDR3: CASSGFTGGISEAFF
D: TRBD1
V: TRBV28
size: NA
J: TRBJ1-1